This entry lists 31 T cell receptor beta chains sequenced from one sample in a study of blood T cell repertoires in COVID-19 (dated by TCRdb to about 2020). Library preparation employed the immunoSEQ multiplex PCR assay. TCRdb took this table from immuneACCESS and kept in-frame rearrangements with V and J called. Such tables lack part of the clones; where checked against another copy, unresolved V genes explain under half of the gap, and the rest is unexplained. The sample includes 250,000 to 350,000 clones, with about 87% observed a single time. The ten largest account for approximately 6.6% of the sample. The sample consisted of peripheral blood. The receptors derive from a woman aged 25-40 years who had recovered from COVID-19.

The rearrangement joins TRBV9 to TRBJ1-2; weak D call: TRBD1 (5 bases). V was cut by 1 base and J by 7 bases, with 17 bases left in between. CDR3 length: 15 residues. CDR1 is SGDLS, CDR2 YYNGEE, per germline. The CDR3 DNA is TGTGCCAGCAGCGTACGGGACGCAGGGAGGGCTGGCTACACCTTC. Amino acid sequence: CASSVRDAGRAGYTF.

Only one count was recorded for this clone. This chain connects TRBV5-4 to TRBJ1-3; 7 bases are a match to TRBD1. Germline values: CDR1 SGHNT, CDR2 YYREEE (reference sequence). This CDR3 has 15 amino acids. With 0 bases clipped from V and 3 bases from J, the junction kept 3 bases outside the gene matches. The CDR3 reads CASSLEGARGNTIYF. The CDR3 DNA follows: TGTGCCAGCAGCTTGGAGGGGGCGCGTGGAAACACCATATATTTT. Looking up the rest from reference TRBV5-4 and TRBJ1-3 gives the full variable domain: ETGVTQSPTHLIKTRGQQVTLRCSSQSGHNTVSWYQQALGQGPQFIFQYYREEENGRGNFPPRFSGLQFPNYSSELNVNALELDDSALYLCASSLEGARGNTIYFGEGSWLTVV.

The CDR3 here is CASSPPSGSHEQYF. The CDR3 DNA reads TGTGCCAGCTCACCACCGTCAGGGTCCCACGAGCAGTACTTC. The chain employs TRBV18 and TRBJ2-7; possible D gene TRBD1, 5 bases. The V end lost 0 bases, the J end lost 5 bases, and 11 bases lay between the germline ends. Germline-derived CDR1 and CDR2 are KGHSH and LQKENI. There are 14 residues in the CDR3.

This chain connects TRBV18 to TRBJ2-7, with TRBD1 as a possible D gene (5 bases). Germline-derived CDR1 and CDR2 are KGHSH and LQKENI. V lost 2 bases to trimming and J lost 6 bases, with 8 bases between them. CDR3 length: 12 residues. The CDR3 bases are TGTGCCAGCTCACCAAGAACAGGCGAGCAGTACTTC. Its translation: CASSPRTGEQYF. Supplemented by reference TRBV18 and TRBJ2-7, the full variable domain reads NAGVMQNPRHLVRRRGQEARLRCSPMKGHSHVYWYRQLPEEGLKFMVYLQKENIIDESGMPKERFSAEFPKEGPSILRIQQVVRGDSAAYFCASSPRTGEQYFGPGTRLTVT.

The rearrangement links TRBV5-8 to TRBJ1-1; D uncertain. The V end was cut by 4 bases, the J end by 0 bases, with 10 bases between. The CDR3 contains 14 residues. Per germline, CDR1 SGHTS and CDR2 YDEGEE. CDR3: CASSGRQMNTEAFF. CDR3 in DNA: TGTGCCAGCAGCGGGCGACAAATGAACACTGAAGCTTTCTTT.

The chain recombines TRBV19 with TRBJ1-2; the D gene is possibly TRBD1 (5 bases). From germline, CDR1 is LNHDA and CDR2 SQIVND (reference sequence). The V and J ends lost 5 bases and 4 bases respectively, with 8 bases between them. The length of the CDR3 is 12 residues. The CDR3 loop reads CASSWGGYGYTF. The CDR3 nucleotides read TGTGCCAGTAGTTGGGGGGGCTATGGCTACACCTTC.

The DNA for the CDR3 is TGTGCCAGCTGCTTCGGACAGGCGTATGGCTACACCTTC. Protein sequence: CASCFGQAYGYTF. The chain combines TRBV12-3 or TRBV12-4 with TRBJ1-2, with 7 bases that match TRBD1. The V segment lost 8 bases and the J segment 5 bases; nucleotides outside the gene matches: 8. The CDR3 has 13 amino acids.

The chain carries TRBV24-1 and TRBJ1-2, with TRBD1 matching over 9 bases. The CDR3 totals 16 residues. The J segment lost 7 bases and the V segment lost 3 bases, leaving 11 bases of the junction unmatched. Germline CDR1 reads KGHDR; CDR2 reads SFDVKD. The CDR3 DNA reads as TGTGCCACCAGTGATGCTTCGGGGACAGGGTTTCTTGGCTACACCTTC. This sequence encodes CATSDASGTGFLGYTF.

The V and J genes are TRBV9 and TRBJ1-5; 7 bases match TRBD1. CDR1 is SGDLS and CDR2 is YYNGEE in the germline V gene. The CDR3 covers 15 residues. Trimming at V came to 0 bases and at J to 4 bases, leaving 4 bases not matched to a gene. The CDR3 sequence: CASSVGGQLNQPQHF. The CDR3 nucleotides read TGTGCCAGCAGCGTAGGGGGACAGCTGAATCAGCCCCAGCATTTT. The variable domain in full, with the rest retrieved from reference TRBV9 and TRBJ1-5, is DSGVTQTPKHLITATGQRVTLRCSPRSGDLSVYWYQQSLDQGLQFLIQYYNGEERAKGNILERFSAQQFPDLHSELNLSSLELGDSALYFCASSVGGQLNQPQHFGDGTRLSIL.

The rearrangement links TRBV2 to TRBJ2-7, with TRBD1 identical over 7 bases. CDR1 is SNHLY, CDR2 FYNNEI, per germline. This CDR3 has 13 amino acids. After removal of 5 bases from V and 2 bases from J, the junction contained 3 bases not matched to a gene. CDR3 in amino acids: CASSTTGPYEQYF. The CDR3 DNA reads TGTGCCAGCAGTACGACAGGGCCCTACGAGCAGTACTTC.

The rearrangement uses TRBV21-1 and TRBJ1-2; TRBD1 was called by the table and not checked on the DNA. TRBV21-1 is a recognized pseudogene. The CDR3 covers 17 residues. Written as DNA, the CDR3 is TGTGCCAGCAGCAAAGAGGAGGGGGACAGGGGCGGCTATGGCTACACCTTC. Translated, it gives CASSKEEGDRGGYGYTF.

This clone was seen only a few times. The gene calls are TRBV28 and TRBJ1-1, with D uncertain. Germline CDR1 and CDR2: MDHEN and SYDVKM. The germline V and J ends were trimmed by 3 bases and 1 base, with 9 bases remaining between them. The length of the CDR3 is 14 residues. The CDR3 region has the DNA TGTGCCAGCAGTTTTGAGGTTAAGAACACTGAAGCTTTCTTT. This codes for CASSFEVKNTEAFF.

This clone was seen a single time. This sequence joins TRBV15 and TRBJ1-1; 7 bases agree with TRBD1. This CDR3 comprises 12 residues. The germline CDR1 and CDR2 sequences are LNHNV and YYDKDF (reference sequence). V shed 8 bases and J 6 bases; nucleotides not matched to a gene: 6. The CDR3 nucleotides are TGTGCCACCCACGACAGGGACGCTGAAGCTTTCTTT. Its translation: CATHDRDAEAFF.

The rearrangement links TRBV20-1 to TRBJ1-1, with 7 nucleotides matching TRBD1. With V trimmed by 3 bases and J by 8 bases, 6 bases remained unmatched. In germline, CDR1 is DFQATT, CDR2 SNEGSKA (reference sequence). CDR3 length: 12 amino acids. The CDR3 loop reads CSASEQTGEAFF. The CDR3 bases are TGCAGTGCTAGTGAACAGACAGGGGAAGCTTTCTTT.

The chain recombines TRBV2 with TRBJ2-7, with D perhaps TRBD1 (6 bases). CDR1 is SNHLY and CDR2 is FYNNEI in the germline V gene. The V and J ends lost 6 bases and 1 base respectively, with 10 bases between them. This CDR3 has 13 residues. Here the CDR3 DNA reads TGTGCCAGCAGACAGGGACCATCCTACGAGCAGTACTTC. Amino acids: CASRQGPSYEQYF.

The chain links TRBV5-1 to TRBJ1-2, with 10 bases that match TRBD1. This CDR3 is 13 amino acids long. From germline, CDR1 is SGHRS and CDR2 YFSETQ. The V segment lost 4 bases and the J segment 10 bases; nucleotides outside the gene matches: 7. In DNA, the CDR3 is TGCGCCAGCAGCCCCGGGACAGGGGAACACTACACCTTC. This translates into CASSPGTGEHYTF. Full variable domain (outside the CDR3, taken from reference TRBV5-1 and TRBJ1-2): KAGVTQTPRYLIKTRGQQVTLSCSPISGHRSVSWYQQTPGQGLQFLFEYFSETQRNKGNFPGRFSGRQFSNSRSEMNVSTLELGDSALYLCASSPGTGEHYTFGSGTRLTVV.

This sequence joins TRBV19 and TRBJ1-1; 7 bases map to TRBD1. Germline CDR1 is LNHDA and CDR2 is SQIVND (reference sequence). The ends lost 6 bases at V and 3 bases at J; junction bases unmatched: 7. The length of the CDR3 is 14 residues. The CDR3, as DNA: TGTGCCAGTAGACAGGGGATGGGGTACACTGAAGCTTTCTTT. As protein: CASRQGMGYTEAFF.

V is TRBV28 and J is TRBJ2-7; no definite D call. The CDR3 loop spans 15 amino acids. The V end lost 1 base, the J end lost 0 bases, and 10 bases lay between the germline ends. Germline lookup yields CDR1 MDHEN and CDR2 SYDVKM. CDR3 sequence reads: CASSLSGVRSYEQYF. For the CDR3, the DNA is TGTGCCAGCAGTTTATCCGGAGTCCGCTCCTACGAGCAGTACTTC.

In DNA, the CDR3 is TGTGCCAGCAGTTTAAGTGGAGAACCCTACGAGCAGTACTTC. This gives the protein CASSLSGEPYEQYF. The chain uses TRBV27 and TRBJ2-7, with D unclear. CDR3 length equals 14 residues. The germline gives CDR1 MNHEY, CDR2 SMNVEV (reference sequence). The ends were cut back, 2 bases at V and 2 bases at J, with 10 bases in the middle.

The chain recombines TRBV14 with TRBJ2-1; D not certain. The germline V and J ends were trimmed by 1 base and 6 bases, with 10 bases remaining between them. Germline values: CDR1 SGHDN, CDR2 FVKESK. The CDR3 is made up of 14 amino acids. This CDR3 is CASSQVIRVNEQFF. The CDR3 DNA follows: TGTGCCAGCAGCCAAGTGATACGGGTCAATGAGCAGTTCTTC.

The chain joins TRBV5-1 to TRBJ1-1; tentatively, D is TRBD1 (5 bases). CDR3 size: 13 residues. V was pared by 2 bases and J by 2 bases, with 7 bases between. In germline, CDR1 is SGHRS, CDR2 YFSETQ. DNA of the CDR3: TGCGCCAGCAGCTTACAGGCTAACACTGAAGCTTTCTTT. Protein: CASSLQANTEAFF.

This chain connects TRBV6-6 to TRBJ2-7, with a weak D call TRBD2 (5 bases). Deletions cut 10 bases from V and 5 bases from J, with 15 bases between. CDR1 is MNHNY, CDR2 SVGAGI, per germline (reference sequence). This CDR3 has 12 residues. The CDR3: CATSRSRDEQYF. CDR3 in DNA: TGTGCCACCTCTCGTTCGAGGGACGAGCAGTACTTC.

V gene TRBV28 combines with J gene TRBJ1-2, with D possibly being TRBD1 (6 bases). The CDR3 runs to 14 residues. CDR1 is MDHEN and CDR2 is SYDVKM in the germline V gene. V was pared by 2 bases and J by 4 bases, with 11 bases between. The CDR3 region is CASSLGGHFYGYTF. CDR3 bases: TGTGCCAGCAGTTTAGGGGGACACTTCTATGGCTACACCTTC.

J is TRBJ2-1 and V is TRBV23-1, with D perhaps TRBD2 (6 bases). TRBV23-1 is classed as an ORF, of uncertain function. This CDR3 is built from 16 residues. Trimming removed 0 bases from V and 0 bases from J, with 9 bases in between. The CDR3 DNA reads as TGCGCCAGCAGTCAATCTTCCGGGAGCTCCTACAATGAGCAGTTCTTC. This encodes CASSQSSGSSYNEQFF.

This chain uses TRBV15 with TRBJ2-2; no clear D gene. Germline assignment: CDR1 LNHNV and CDR2 YYDKDF (reference sequence). The CDR3 runs 16 residues. V lost 5 bases to trimming and J lost 1 base, with 14 bases between them. DNA for the CDR3: TGTGCCACCAGCCCCCCCGGGTTTTGGAACACCGGGGAGCTGTTTTTT. Translating it yields CATSPPGFWNTGELFF.

The chain uses TRBV28 and TRBJ1-1; 7 bases match TRBD1. The germline V gene has CDR1 MDHEN and CDR2 SYDVKM. Trimming cost V 6 bases and J 7 bases; bases outside gene matches: 8. The CDR3 sequence is 13 residues long. The CDR3 DNA sequence: TGTGCCAGCAGCCTCGGACAGGCCTATGAAGCTTTCTTT. The encoded protein is CASSLGQAYEAFF.

This clone appeared a single time. J is TRBJ1-5 and V is TRBV28, with D unclear. Germline CDR1 MDHEN, CDR2 SYDVKM. Between the trimmed V and J ends, which lost 8 bases and 6 bases, there was a span of 11 bases. CDR3 length: 12 residues. The CDR3 sequence is CASDGSGQPQHF. The CDR3 region has the DNA TGTGCCAGCGATGGCTCGGGTCAGCCCCAGCATTTT.

The V gene is TRBV20-1, the J gene TRBJ2-7; 9 nucleotides match TRBD2. This CDR3 region has 13 residues. CDR1 and CDR2 (germline): DFQATT, SNEGSKA (reference sequence). The ends lost 3 bases at V and 6 bases at J; junction bases unmatched: 6. The CDR3 spells CSASGGGATEQYF. CDR3 coding DNA: TGCAGTGCTAGTGGCGGGGGGGCTACCGAGCAGTACTTC.

The CDR3 DNA reads TGTGCCAGCAGCCAAGCAACAGGGCTGGATGGAAACACCATATATTTT. It codes for CASSQATGLDGNTIYF. The J gene is TRBJ1-3, the V gene TRBV3-1 (or the pseudogene TRBV3-2); possibly TRBD1 for D (6 bases). Trimming stripped 1 base from V and 3 bases from J, with 13 bases between. In germline, CDR1 is LGHDT, CDR2 YNNKEL (reference sequence). This CDR3 is 16 amino acids long.

This chain connects TRBV12-3 or TRBV12-4 to TRBJ1-2; maybe TRBD1 (6 bases). V lost 6 bases and J 8 bases, leaving 16 bases between the germline ends. This CDR3 contains 13 residues. CDR3 amino acids: CASSLGGQFGYTF. Written as DNA, the CDR3 is TGTGCCAGCAGCTTGGGCGGACAGTTCGGCTACACCTTC.

This clone was detected a few times. V usage is TRBV6-5 and J usage is TRBJ1-2; 10 nucleotides agree with TRBD1. The CDR3 length is 14 residues. J was trimmed by 5 bases and V by 6 bases; bases with no gene match: 6. CDR1 MNHEY and CDR2 SVGAGI come from the germline V gene. Here the CDR3 reads CASRSGTGAYGYTF. The CDR3 nucleotides are TGTGCCAGCAGGTCCGGGACAGGGGCATATGGCTACACCTTC.